The T cell receptor (beta chain) under discussion was sequenced for a study of cytomegalovirus exposure and HLA in healthy donors. Study outcomes and limitations: The investigators catalogued 164 TCR beta chains as cytomegalovirus-associated.

The validation cohort, a group of 90 to 150 subjects, included the donors and was separate from the approximately 660-subject first cohort. TCRdb keeps only in-frame clones here, not all; method: immunoSEQ multiplex PCR. Among roughly 170,000 clones listed, approximately 84% were seen once. A remark on this clone: No antigen is known for it.

The CDR3 contains 13 residues. Germline-derived CDR1 and CDR2 are MNHNS and SASEGT. Unmatched junction bases numbered 6, after V lost 7 bases and J lost 7 bases. Material: PBMCs. V usage is TRBV6-1 and J usage is TRBJ1-4, with TRBD1 identical over 7 bases. The receptor was isolated from a woman aged 18-29 years in good health and CMV-seropositive. The CDR3 reads CASTEGAIEKLFF. CDR3 nucleotide sequence: TGTGCCAGCACGGAGGGGGCGATTGAAAAACTGTTTTTT.